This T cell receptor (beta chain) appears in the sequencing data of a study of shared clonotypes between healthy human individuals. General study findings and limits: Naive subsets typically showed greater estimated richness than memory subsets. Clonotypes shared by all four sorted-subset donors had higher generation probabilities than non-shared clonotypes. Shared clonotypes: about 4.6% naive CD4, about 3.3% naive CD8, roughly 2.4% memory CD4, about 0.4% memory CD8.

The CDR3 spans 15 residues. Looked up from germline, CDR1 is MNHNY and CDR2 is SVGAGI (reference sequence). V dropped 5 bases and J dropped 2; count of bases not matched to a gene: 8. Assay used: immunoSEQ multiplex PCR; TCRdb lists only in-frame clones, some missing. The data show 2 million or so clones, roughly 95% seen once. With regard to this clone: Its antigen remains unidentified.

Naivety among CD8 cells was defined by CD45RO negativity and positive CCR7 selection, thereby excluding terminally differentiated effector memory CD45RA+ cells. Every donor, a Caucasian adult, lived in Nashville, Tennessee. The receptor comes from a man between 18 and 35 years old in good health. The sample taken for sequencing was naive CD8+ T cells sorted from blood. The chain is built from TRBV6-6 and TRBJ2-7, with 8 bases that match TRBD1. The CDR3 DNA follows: TGTGCCAGCAGTCCGATGCGGGGACAGGCCTACGAGCAGTACTTC. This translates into CASSPMRGQAYEQYF.